Shown below are 13 T cell receptor beta chains from a single sample sequenced in a study of monozygotic twins with inflammatory bowel disease. TCRdb reprocessed the 5' RACE reads, keeping one entry per CDR3 protein, no DNA. The sample includes approximately 160,000 distinct CDR3 sequences. What was sequenced was blood. All receptors derive from a human donor with ulcerative colitis or Crohn's disease, or a healthy co-twin of an affected twin (not recorded which).

The chain employs TRBV12-3 or TRBV12-4 and TRBJ2-7; TCRdb returns TRBD1, unconfirmable since there is no DNA. The CDR3 is made up of 14 amino acids. CDR3 loop: CASSRPGNSYEQYF.

The V and J genes are TRBV12-3 or TRBV12-4 and TRBJ1-2; TCRdb selects TRBD1, and the lack of DNA leaves this call unchecked. The CDR3 contains 13 residues. CDR3 sequence reads: CASRLGQGYGYTF.

The chain uses TRBV24-1 and TRBJ2-2. The CDR3 runs to 14 residues. CDR1 is KGHDR, CDR2 SFDVKD, per germline. CDR3: CATSDNTVTGELFF.

This chain links TRBV6-5 with TRBJ2-7; the D call from TCRdb, TRBD1, cannot be confirmed without DNA. The CDR3 is made up of 13 amino acids. Germline CDR1 and CDR2: MNHEY and SVGAGI. CDR3 in amino acids: CASRDRWDVEQYF.

The chain couples TRBV4-2 to TRBJ2-1; TCRdb's D call, TRBD2, is unchecked because there is no DNA. CDR1 and CDR2 from the germline V gene are LGHNA and YNFKEQ. CDR3 length: 17 residues. This CDR3 is CASSQDPGLAERDEQFF.

J is TRBJ2-5 and V is TRBV20-1. The germline CDR1 and CDR2 sequences are DFQATT and SNEGSKA (reference sequence). The CDR3 spans 15 residues. This chain's CDR3 is CSARDYTAIQETQYF.

This sequence joins TRBV7-9 and TRBJ1-1; TCRdb names TRBD1, which stays unverified in the absence of DNA. This CDR3 is built from 16 residues. Germline values: CDR1 SEHNR, CDR2 FQNEAQ (reference sequence). The CDR3 spells CASSSLGGQGATEAFF.

This chain connects TRBV3-1 to TRBJ1-1; TCRdb's D call of TRBD1 is untestable without DNA. This CDR3 region has 15 residues. The V gene's germline CDR1 is LGHDT and CDR2 YNNKEL (reference sequence). The CDR3 loop reads CASSQAEGWGTEAFF.

J is TRBJ2-1 and V is TRBV14; TCRdb designates TRBD2, a call that cannot be tested without DNA. The CDR3 totals 19 residues. CDR1 SGHDN and CDR2 FVKESK come from the germline V gene. The CDR3 here is CASSRYTWASGEYPNEQFF.

The chain carries TRBV7-3 and TRBJ2-7; TCRdb proposes TRBD2, but this gene call is untestable without DNA. CDR1 is SGHTA and CDR2 is FQGTGA in the germline V gene. The CDR3 contains 14 residues. CDR3 residues: CASSPGGGGNEQYF.

The rearrangement joins TRBV5-1 to TRBJ2-1; with no DNA, the TCRdb D assignment of TRBD1 cannot be verified. Germline V CDR1 and CDR2: SGHRS, YFSETQ. The CDR3 has 14 amino acids. CDR3 protein: CASSLGQRNNEQFF. The full variable domain, completed using reference TRBV5-1 and TRBJ2-1, is KAGVTQTPRYLIKTRGQQVTLSCSPISGHRSVSWYQQTPGQGLQFLFEYFSETQRNKGNFPGRFSGRQFSNSRSEMNVSTLELGDSALYLCASSLGQRNNEQFFGPGTRLTVL.

J is TRBJ2-1 and V is TRBV24-1; with no DNA, the TCRdb D assignment of TRBD2 cannot be verified. Germline V CDR1 and CDR2: KGHDR, SFDVKD. This CDR3 spans 13 amino acids. This CDR3 reads CATSVGEYNEQFF.

The CDR3 loop reads CASSLAVDQNEQFF. The chain recombines TRBV7-3 with TRBJ2-1. In germline, CDR1 is SGHTA, CDR2 FQGTGA. CDR3 length: 14 residues.